The 8 T cell receptor beta chains given below trace back to one sample, sequenced in a study of monozygotic twins with cystic fibrosis. Profiled with immunoSEQ multiplex PCR; TCRdb holds only in-frame clones, not every one. Here the sample spans some 20,000 clones, about 86% being singletons. The source material was blood. Receptors originate from a woman in her 30s with cystic fibrosis.

J is TRBJ2-5 and V is TRBV6-5, with D hard to call. In germline, CDR1 is MNHEY, CDR2 SVGAGI. CDR3 size: 13 residues. V gave up 4 bases and J gave up 2 bases, with 8 bases separating them. CDR3 region: CASSSRRQETQYF. The CDR3 DNA reads as TGTGCCAGCAGTTCAAGAAGGCAAGAGACCCAGTACTTC.

The J gene is TRBJ1-1, the V gene TRBV19; 12 nucleotides align to TRBD1. V shed 7 bases and J 2 bases; nucleotides not matched to a gene: 11. Germline CDR1 reads LNHDA; CDR2 reads SQIVND (reference sequence). The CDR3 loop spans 17 amino acids. This chain's CDR3 is CASTIDRDRGLNTEAFF. DNA of the CDR3: TGTGCCAGTACCATCGACCGGGACAGGGGGCTTAACACTGAAGCTTTCTTT.

The chain couples TRBV27 to TRBJ1-4, with a weak D call TRBD1 (5 bases). Germline CDR1 MNHEY, CDR2 SMNVEV (reference sequence). The CDR3 contains 14 residues. Trimming left V 6 bases short and J 2 bases short, with 10 bases between. CDR3 residues: CASRAAGTNEKLFF. The CDR3 DNA reads TGTGCCAGCAGGGCGGCAGGGACTAATGAAAAACTGTTTTTT.

The chain has TRBV13 and TRBJ2-5; 7 positions agree with TRBD2. After removal of 5 bases from V and 4 bases from J, the junction contained 7 bases not matched to a gene. The CDR3 is 14 amino acids. The germline CDR1 and CDR2 sequences are PRHDT and FYEKMQ (reference sequence). This chain's CDR3 is CASSPRESPETQYF. Written as DNA, the CDR3 is TGTGCCAGCAGCCCGCGGGAGAGCCCAGAGACCCAGTACTTC.

This clone was detected only a few times. The chain employs TRBV19 and TRBJ2-1; maybe TRBD2 (7 bases). The CDR3 loop spans 15 amino acids. V gave up 7 bases and J gave up 5 bases, with 18 bases separating them. From germline, CDR1 is LNHDA and CDR2 SQIVND (reference sequence). The CDR3 spells CASTPGRGGNNEQFF. Written as DNA, the CDR3 is TGTGCCAGTACCCCAGGGAGGGGGGGCAACAATGAGCAGTTCTTC.

The chain recombines TRBV4-1 with TRBJ2-7, with D unclear. This CDR3 region has 13 residues. In germline, CDR1 is MGHRA, CDR2 YSYEKL. V was pared by 6 bases and J by 9 bases, with 18 bases between. CDR3 region: CASRPSTGLGQYF. CDR3 DNA sequence: TGCGCCAGCAGGCCCTCGACTGGGCTTGGGCAGTACTTC.

CDR3 DNA sequence: TGCGCCAGCAGCCAACATGGGGGCGGAGAGACCCAGTACTTC. Its translation is CASSQHGGGETQYF. The V and J genes are TRBV4-1 and TRBJ2-5, with TRBD1 as a possible D gene (6 bases). The CDR3 is 14 residues long. V was trimmed by 2 bases and J by 4 bases, leaving 11 bases between them. CDR1 and CDR2 from the germline V gene are MGHRA and YSYEKL.

The chain links TRBV28 to TRBJ1-2; 7 nucleotides align to TRBD1. The V gene end was trimmed by 5 bases and the J gene end by 5 bases; junction bases not matched to a gene: 8. This CDR3 is built from 14 residues. CDR1 is MDHEN, CDR2 SYDVKM, per germline. DNA for the CDR3: TGTGCCAGCAGTACTCGGACAGGCCGGTATGGCTACACCTTC. It specifies CASSTRTGRYGYTF.